Shown below are 20 T cell receptor beta chains from a single sample sequenced in a study of cytomegalovirus exposure and HLA in healthy donors. Both 60 Vbeta primers and 13 Jbeta primers went into the PCR. The protocol was immunoSEQ multiplex PCR, while the TCRdb copy is restricted to in-frame clones and leaves out a portion. The sample carries about 110,000 clones, about four fifths recorded once. Sequencing was performed on PBMCs. The receptors shown here come from a woman aged 18-30 years in good health and CMV-seropositive.

V usage is TRBV5-1 and J usage is TRBJ1-4, with TRBD1 as a possible D gene (6 bases). Germline V gives CDR1 SGHRS, CDR2 YFSETQ. The V end lost 5 bases, the J end lost 5 bases, and 16 bases lay between the germline ends. CDR3 length: 15 amino acids. The CDR3: CASRHDRRENEKLFF. CDR3 DNA sequence: TGCGCCAGCAGACACGACAGGCGGGAGAATGAAAAACTGTTTTTT.

The rearrangement links TRBV30 to TRBJ2-5, with D possibly matching TRBD1 (6 bases). The CDR3 sequence is 13 residues long. The germline gives CDR1 GTSNPN, CDR2 SVGIG (reference sequence). V dropped 5 bases and J dropped 7 bases, with 17 bases sitting between them. CDR3 nucleotide sequence: TGTGCCTGGTCAGGACAGAACCGTGGGACCCAGTACTTC. Encoded protein: CAWSGQNRGTQYF.

The V and J genes are TRBV5-1 and TRBJ1-3, with 8 bases fitting TRBD1. The V segment lost 5 bases and the J segment 4 bases; nucleotides outside the gene matches: 8. The CDR3 spans 15 residues. The germline V gene has CDR1 SGHRS and CDR2 YFSETQ. CDR3 residues: CASSSRGQGGNTIYF. The DNA of the CDR3 is TGCGCCAGCAGTTCTCGAGGACAGGGCGGAAACACCATATATTTT.

The rearrangement links TRBV9 to TRBJ2-3, with 7 bases identical to TRBD2. Looked up from germline, CDR1 is SGDLS and CDR2 is YYNGEE. This CDR3 contains 16 residues. V dropped 0 bases and J dropped 2; count of bases not matched to a gene: 6. CDR3 amino acids: CASSVEGGRVTDTQYF. CDR3 nucleotide sequence: TGTGCCAGCAGCGTAGAGGGCGGGAGAGTCACAGATACGCAGTATTTT.

V usage is TRBV4-1 and J usage is TRBJ1-2, with TRBD1 matching 8 bases. Germline CDR1 MGHRA, CDR2 YSYEKL. J gave up 5 bases and V 0 bases, and 8 bases lay outside the gene matches. The CDR3 is 16 residues long. The chain's CDR3 is CASSQDTGQGRYGYTF. The CDR3 region has the DNA TGCGCCAGCAGCCAAGATACCGGACAGGGTAGATATGGCTACACCTTC.

The rearrangement joins TRBV18 to TRBJ2-7; perhaps TRBD1 as D (6 bases). This CDR3 contains 12 residues. V was cut by 3 bases and J by 3 bases, with 6 bases left in between. Germline V gene data show CDR1 as KGHSH and CDR2 as LQKENI. The CDR3 bases are TGTGCCAGCTCACCCAGGGGCTACGAGCAGTACTTC. Translation: CASSPRGYEQYF.

V gene TRBV6-5 combines with J gene TRBJ2-1, with 10 nucleotides matching TRBD2. CDR1 and CDR2 (germline): MNHEY, SVGAGI. The CDR3 has 15 amino acids. The trim removed 5 bases at V and 6 bases at J, leaving 7 bases unmatched. The CDR3 reads CASSPGLARSNEQFF. For the CDR3, the DNA is TGTGCCAGCAGTCCGGGACTAGCGCGGTCCAATGAGCAGTTCTTC.

The genes are TRBV19 and TRBJ1-5; D is possibly TRBD1 (5 bases). Germline CDR1 LNHDA, CDR2 SQIVND (reference sequence). The CDR3 contains 14 residues. With 3 bases removed from V and 5 bases from J, the gap between germline ends came to 11 bases. The CDR3 loop reads CASSIWGGDQPQHF. CDR3 in DNA: TGTGCCAGTAGTATTTGGGGGGGGGATCAGCCCCAGCATTTT.

This chain connects TRBV5-3 to TRBJ1-4; 9 nucleotides agree with TRBD1. TRBV5-3 is reported as an ORF; its role is uncertain. Unmatched junction bases numbered 0, after V lost 0 bases and J lost 3 bases. This CDR3 has 15 amino acids. The CDR3 sequence is CARSLGTGANEKLFF. In DNA form, the CDR3 reads TGTGCCAGAAGCTTGGGGACAGGGGCTAATGAAAAACTGTTTTTT.

The chain couples TRBV5-1 to TRBJ1-1; D not resolved. V was trimmed by 4 bases and J by 3 bases, leaving 16 bases between them. In germline, CDR1 is SGHRS, CDR2 YFSETQ. This CDR3 contains 15 residues. The CDR3 protein is CASSTGRGRDTEAFF. The CDR3 DNA sequence: TGCGCCAGCAGCACGGGTCGGGGTCGTGACACTGAAGCTTTCTTT.

The gene calls are TRBV28 and TRBJ1-1, with D unresolved. Germline assignment: CDR1 MDHEN and CDR2 SYDVKM. Trimming removed 4 bases from V and 1 base from J, with 4 bases in between. CDR3 size: 12 residues. In nucleotides, the CDR3 is TGTGCCAGCAGTTGGGCGAACACTGAAGCTTTCTTT. This gives the protein CASSWANTEAFF.

This sequence joins TRBV4-1 and TRBJ2-3; 14 nucleotides align to TRBD2. The V and J ends lost 4 bases and 11 bases, in that order; junction bases with no gene match: 17. CDR3 length: 18 residues. Germline assignment: CDR1 MGHRA and CDR2 YSYEKL. CDR3 region: CASSLWEATSGRALRQYF. The CDR3 DNA follows: TGCGCCAGCAGCCTCTGGGAGGCGACTAGCGGGAGGGCCCTTAGGCAGTATTTT.

The J gene is TRBJ1-2, the V gene TRBV6-1, with a tentative D call TRBD1 (5 bases). With 0 bases removed from V and 3 bases from J, the gap between germline ends came to 11 bases. This CDR3 is 15 amino acids long. Germline CDR1 MNHNS, CDR2 SASEGT. The CDR3 here is CASSEAPQGYYGYTF. The CDR3 DNA is TGTGCCAGCAGTGAAGCGCCGCAGGGCTACTATGGCTACACCTTC.

The chain uses TRBV10-2 and TRBJ1-1; maybe TRBD1 (6 bases). With 2 bases removed from V and 5 bases from J, the gap between germline ends came to 12 bases. Germline V CDR1 and CDR2: WSHSY, SAAADI. CDR3 length: 14 amino acids. CDR3 region: CASSEQGSKTEAFF. Here the CDR3 DNA reads TGCGCCAGCAGTGAGCAGGGGTCCAAGACTGAAGCTTTCTTT.

Only one count was recorded for this clone. The V and J genes are TRBV12-5 and TRBJ2-3; D uncertain. V was clipped by 5 bases and J by 1 base, with 16 bases between them. Germline V CDR1 and CDR2: LGHNT, FRNRAP. The CDR3 length is 16 residues. The CDR3 loop reads CASGASSMWGTDTQYF. Written as DNA, the CDR3 is TGTGCTAGTGGTGCCTCTAGTATGTGGGGCACAGATACGCAGTATTTT.

J is TRBJ1-2 and V is TRBV6-5; D is possibly TRBD1 (5 bases). Germline CDR1 and CDR2: MNHEY and SVGAGI. Trimming left V 6 bases short and J 3 bases short, with 11 bases between. This CDR3 has 13 residues. The CDR3 bases are TGTGCCAGCAGCCGACAGACCGACTATGGCTACACCTTC. This sequence encodes CASSRQTDYGYTF.

This clone was detected only a few times. The genes are TRBV27 and TRBJ1-3; a weak D match, TRBD1 (5 bases). The V end lost 4 bases, the J end lost 4 bases, and 23 bases lay between the germline ends. The CDR3 has 18 residues. Germline V gives CDR1 MNHEY, CDR2 SMNVEV (reference sequence). This CDR3 reads CASSYYRHRDGLGNTIYF. The CDR3 region has the DNA TGTGCCAGCAGTTATTACCGCCACCGGGACGGACTAGGAAACACCATATATTTT.

V and J are TRBV27 and TRBJ1-1, with D possibly TRBD1 on 6 matching bases. Trimming pared 4 bases from V and 4 bases from J, leaving 16 bases between. This CDR3 contains 15 residues. The germline V gene encodes CDR1 MNHEY and CDR2 SMNVEV (reference sequence). In nucleotides, the CDR3 is TGTGCCAGCAGTTCGGGCGGGGGGCGCGTCACTGAAGCTTTCTTT. This encodes CASSSGGGRVTEAFF.

The rearrangement links TRBV5-1 to TRBJ2-3; no definite D call. This CDR3 is 15 amino acids long. In germline, CDR1 is SGHRS, CDR2 YFSETQ. V gave up 0 bases and J gave up 1 base, with 9 bases separating them. CDR3 sequence: CASSLGDGGTDTQYF. Here the CDR3 DNA reads TGCGCCAGCAGCTTGGGAGACGGAGGCACAGATACGCAGTATTTT. The variable domain in full, with the rest retrieved from reference TRBV5-1 and TRBJ2-3, is KAGVTQTPRYLIKTRGQQVTLSCSPISGHRSVSWYQQTPGQGLQFLFEYFSETQRNKGNFPGRFSGRQFSNSRSEMNVSTLELGDSALYLCASSLGDGGTDTQYFGPGTRLTVL.

The genes are TRBV5-1 and TRBJ2-7, with 8 bases that match TRBD1. V shed 4 bases and J 5 bases; nucleotides not matched to a gene: 8. Germline CDR1 and CDR2: SGHRS and YFSETQ. This CDR3 contains 14 residues. CDR3 protein: CASSRQGADNEQYF. The CDR3 bases are TGCGCCAGCAGCAGGCAGGGGGCAGACAACGAGCAGTACTTC.